A selection of T cell receptor beta chains follows, all from one sample in a study of early T cells in non-severe SARS-CoV-2 infection. TCRdb processed the 5' RACE reads anew with MiXCR; each CDR3 protein has one entry. The data contain 70,000 or so distinct CDR3 sequences, under 15% of them singletons. The sequencing sample was made of whole blood. The receptors stem from an adult who was a healthcare worker with PCR-confirmed SARS-CoV-2 infection or an uninfected control (not recorded which). The CDR3 runs from the conserved cysteine through the conserved F or W. The D gene is left open where the match is weak. A row's size may be missing; if present it is once, few, many or a size class.

V: TRBV7-8; size: few; D: TRBD2; J: TRBJ2-1; CDR3: CASLLALSYNEQFF; DNA: TGTGCCAGCCTACTAGCGTTATCCTACAATGAGCAGTTCTTC
V: TRBV10-3; size: -; D: TRBD1; J: TRBJ1-1; CDR3: CAIREYRGRTEAFF; DNA: TGTGCCATCAGAGAGTACAGGGGGCGGACTGAAGCTTTCTTT
V: TRBV7-7; size: many; D: -; J: TRBJ1-2; CDR3: CASSYDPVGYTF; DNA: TGTGCTAGCAGCTATGACCCAGTTGGCTACACCTTC
V: TRBV12-3/TRBV12-4; size: -; D: -; J: TRBJ1-5; CDR3: CASSPDVIAQHF; DNA: TGTGCCAGCAGCCCCGACGTGATAGCCCAGCATTTT
V: TRBV18; size: many; D: -; J: TRBJ2-7; CDR3: CASSMSVSSYEQYF; DNA: TGTGCCAGCTCAATGTCTGTGAGCTCCTACGAGCAGTACTTC
V: TRBV27; size: -; D: -; J: TRBJ2-2; CDR3: CASTILGSLPNTGELFF; DNA: TGTGCCAGCACCATCTTGGGGTCCCTACCGAACACCGGGGAGCTGTTTTTT
V: TRBV29-1; size: many; D: -; J: TRBJ1-4; CDR3: CSVHWGGTNEKLFF; DNA: TGCAGCGTCCACTGGGGAGGAACTAATGAAAAACTGTTTTTT
V: TRBV6-2/TRBV6-3; size: many; D: -; J: TRBJ1-5; CDR3: CATNSPNQPQHF; DNA: TGTGCCACCAACAGCCCTAATCAGCCCCAGCATTTT
V: TRBV5-1; size: many; D: TRBD2; J: TRBJ2-1; CDR3: CASSPGLVGNEQFF; DNA: TGCGCCAGCAGTCCCGGACTAGTGGGGAATGAGCAGTTCTTC
V: TRBV7-2; size: many; D: TRBD2; J: TRBJ2-3; CDR3: CASSPGLAGGEDTQYF; DNA: TGTGCCAGCAGCCCGGGACTAGCGGGGGGAGAAGATACGCAGTATTTT
V: TRBV19; size: many; D: -; J: TRBJ2-7; CDR3: CASMRSATGEQYF; DNA: TGTGCCAGTATGAGGTCTGCGACAGGCGAGCAGTACTTC
V: TRBV20-1; size: -; D: TRBD1; J: TRBJ2-2; CDR3: CSARPQGAAGELFF; DNA: TGCAGTGCTAGACCACAGGGGGCAGCCGGGGAGCTGTTTTTT
V: TRBV12-3/TRBV12-4; size: many; D: -; J: TRBJ2-7; CDR3: CASSPDRNMYEQYF; DNA: TGTGCCAGCAGCCCAGACCGGAATATGTACGAGCAGTACTTC
V: TRBV27; size: many; D: -; J: TRBJ1-4; CDR3: CASRLPNSEKLFF; DNA: TGTGCCAGCCGCCTCCCAAACAGTGAAAAACTGTTTTTT
V: TRBV9; size: many; D: -; J: TRBJ2-3; CDR3: CASSGSVWRGSTDTQYF; DNA: TGTGCCAGCAGCGGCTCGGTTTGGCGGGGAAGCACAGATACGCAGTATTTT
V: TRBV29-1; size: few; D: -; J: TRBJ2-1; CDR3: CSVDSGTNEQFF; DNA: TGCAGCGTTGACTCAGGGACAAATGAGCAGTTCTTC
V: TRBV18; size: many; D: -; J: TRBJ2-2; CDR3: CASSRTGELFF; DNA: TGTGCCAGCTCACGGACCGGGGAGCTGTTTTTT
V: TRBV5-6; size: -; D: TRBD2; J: TRBJ2-1; CDR3: CASTTGTSMYEQFF; DNA: TGTGCCAGCACCACCGGGACTAGCATGTATGAGCAGTTCTTC
V: TRBV4-1; size: -; D: -; J: TRBJ1-5; CDR3: CASSRWDGWVSNQPQHF; DNA: TGCGCCAGCAGCCGTTGGGACGGATGGGTTAGCAATCAGCCCCAGCATTTT
V: TRBV28; size: many; D: TRBD2; J: TRBJ2-1; CDR3: CASSRAGGAKYNEQFF; DNA: TGTGCCAGCAGTCGAGCGGGAGGAGCCAAATACAATGAGCAGTTCTTC
V: TRBV28; size: many; D: -; J: TRBJ2-7; CDR3: CASSLGRSPEQYF; DNA: TGTGCCAGCAGTTTGGGGCGGTCACCGGAGCAGTACTTC
V: TRBV27; size: many; D: -; J: TRBJ2-2; CDR3: CASSPIRDWGGELFF; DNA: TGTGCCAGCAGTCCAATCAGGGATTGGGGCGGGGAGCTGTTTTTT
V: TRBV9; size: many; D: -; J: TRBJ1-3; CDR3: CASSAAGDSGNTIYF; DNA: TGTGCCAGCAGCGCAGCAGGGGACTCTGGAAACACCATATATTTT
V: TRBV5-1; size: many; D: -; J: TRBJ1-2; CDR3: CASSLVSGDGYTF; DNA: TGCGCCAGCAGCTTGGTGTCTGGGGATGGCTACACCTTC
V: TRBV20-1; size: many; D: TRBD2; J: TRBJ2-1; CDR3: CSATGTSRSEQFF; DNA: TGCAGTGCAACCGGGACTAGCAGGTCTGAGCAGTTCTTC
V: TRBV6-4; size: many; D: TRBD1; J: TRBJ2-7; CDR3: CASSGGATGASYEQYF; DNA: TGTGCCAGCAGCGGGGGCGCGACAGGGGCTTCCTACGAGCAGTACTTC
V: TRBV12-3/TRBV12-4; size: many; D: -; J: TRBJ2-1; CDR3: CASSSTDTLGGEQFF; DNA: TGTGCCAGCAGTTCGACAGATACATTGGGTGGTGAGCAGTTCTTC
V: TRBV20-1; size: many; D: -; J: TRBJ2-3; CDR3: CSASGLTDTQYF; DNA: TGCAGTGCTTCAGGGCTCACAGATACGCAGTATTTT
V: TRBV9; size: few; D: -; J: TRBJ1-2; CDR3: CASSPPLGHRNYGYTF; DNA: TGTGCCAGCAGCCCCCCCCTAGGACACCGAAACTATGGCTACACCTTC
V: TRBV12-3/TRBV12-4; size: many; D: TRBD1; J: TRBJ2-7; CDR3: CASSSSGTGRNEQYF; DNA: TGTGCCAGCAGTAGCTCCGGGACAGGGCGGAACGAGCAGTACTTC
V: TRBV19; size: -; D: TRBD2; J: TRBJ2-3; CDR3: CASSKISGSGTDTQYF; DNA: TGTGCCAGTAGTAAAATTAGCGGGAGCGGCACAGATACGCAGTATTTT
V: TRBV5-1; size: many; D: -; J: TRBJ1-2; CDR3: CASSPFPGVGGYTF; DNA: TGCGCCAGCAGCCCCTTCCCGGGGGTGGGTGGCTACACCTTC
V: TRBV12-3/TRBV12-4; size: many; D: TRBD2; J: TRBJ2-7; CDR3: CASSSGGALYEQYF; DNA: TGTGCCAGCAGCTCCGGGGGGGCCTTGTACGAGCAGTACTTC
V: TRBV7-9; size: many; D: -; J: TRBJ2-7; CDR3: CASSRTLESYEQYF; DNA: TGTGCCAGCAGTCGAACACTCGAGTCCTACGAGCAGTACTTC
V: TRBV10-3; size: -; D: -; J: TRBJ2-5; CDR3: CAISADEETQYF; DNA: TGTGCCATCAGTGCGGATGAAGAGACCCAGTACTTC
V: TRBV5-1; size: many; D: -; J: TRBJ2-7; CDR3: CASSLMSGPYEQYF; DNA: TGCGCCAGCAGCTTGATGTCAGGGCCTTACGAGCAGTACTTC
V: TRBV9; size: many; D: TRBD1; J: TRBJ2-5; CDR3: CASSFRQGHQETQYF; DNA: TGTGCCAGCAGCTTCAGACAGGGGCATCAAGAGACCCAGTACTTC
V: TRBV6-5; size: many; D: -; J: TRBJ1-2; CDR3: CASSYSMGNYGYTF; DNA: TGTGCCAGCAGTTACTCGATGGGTAACTATGGCTACACCTTC
V: TRBV28; size: many; D: TRBD2; J: TRBJ2-4; CDR3: CASSRGLAGDAKNIQYF; DNA: TGTGCCAGCAGCCGTGGACTAGCGGGAGACGCCAAAAACATTCAGTACTTC
V: TRBV28; size: many; D: TRBD1; J: TRBJ2-6; CDR3: CASIRIKGAGANVLTF; DNA: TGTGCCAGCATTCGAATCAAGGGGGCCGGGGCCAACGTCCTGACTTTC
V: TRBV12-3/TRBV12-4; size: many; D: TRBD2; J: TRBJ2-1; CDR3: CASSTTSGGDFWYNEQFF; DNA: TGTGCCAGCAGTACAACTAGCGGGGGGGACTTTTGGTACAATGAGCAGTTCTTC
V: TRBV19; size: many; D: TRBD2; J: TRBJ2-1; CDR3: CASSPRTSYNEQFF; DNA: TGTGCCAGTAGTCCTCGGACTAGCTACAATGAGCAGTTCTTC
V: TRBV27; size: many; D: TRBD2; J: TRBJ2-3; CDR3: CASSLLAGGPGDTQYF; DNA: TGTGCCAGCAGCCTACTAGCGGGGGGGCCGGGGGATACGCAGTATTTT
V: TRBV20-1; size: many; D: -; J: TRBJ2-1; CDR3: CSGLNRQRGDSNEQFF; DNA: TGCAGTGGTCTGAACAGACAACGGGGGGACAGCAATGAGCAGTTCTTC
V: TRBV7-9; size: many; D: -; J: TRBJ2-4; CDR3: CASSFPGNQAKNIQYF; DNA: TGTGCCAGCAGCTTCCCGGGGAATCAAGCCAAAAACATTCAGTACTTC
V: TRBV29-1; size: -; D: -; J: TRBJ1-1; CDR3: CSVPGVARGTEAFF; DNA: TGCAGCGTCCCTGGGGTTGCCAGGGGCACTGAAGCTTTCTTT